These 17 T cell receptor beta chains were sequenced from one sample in a study of quantifying T cell responses using KT2 cells. Study-wide context: TCR alpha and beta constant-region primers primed reverse transcription of RNA.

The cDNA 3' end received a ligated oligonucleotide with a UMI. An equimolar mix of RC1.1 and RC1.2 primed the beta chain across TRBC1 and TRBC2. From the UMI-ligation and nested PCR reads, TCRdb called clonotypes with MiXCR, one entry per CDR3 protein. This repertoire shows around 56,000 distinct CDR3 sequences, 12% found once; its top ten account for roughly 10%. The sample comprised PBMCs spiked with cells of the T cell clone KT2. These receptors came from a human donor.

CDR3 nucleotide sequence: TGTGCCAGCAGCCCCACAAGCGGCAGGGCCAGGCTGGATCAGCCCCAGCATTTT. This translates into CASSPTSGRARLDQPQHF. The rearrangement links TRBV27 to TRBJ1-5; TRBD1 is a possible D gene (5 bases). Germline CDR1 is MNHEY and CDR2 is SMNVEV (reference sequence). There are 18 residues in the CDR3. V was shortened by 6 bases and J by 5 bases, with 26 bases between the two germline ends.

This clonotype was detected a few times. The rearrangement links TRBV2 to TRBJ2-7, with 7 positions matching TRBD1. The V gene's germline CDR1 is SNHLY and CDR2 FYNNEI. The CDR3 totals 13 residues. Trimming cost V 7 bases and J 1 base; bases outside gene matches: 4. CDR3 amino acids: CASTGTESYEQYF. In DNA form, the CDR3 reads TGTGCCAGCACTGGGACAGAGTCCTACGAGCAGTACTTC.

This clonotype came up a few times. The rearrangement joins TRBV20-1 to TRBJ2-7, with 11 bases identical to TRBD2. The CDR3 length is 14 residues. After removal of 3 bases from V and 4 bases from J, the junction contained 5 bases not matched to a gene. The germline V gene has CDR1 DFQATT and CDR2 SNEGSKA (reference sequence). CDR3 protein: CSASLWTSGYEQYF. Here the CDR3 DNA reads TGCAGTGCTAGTCTGTGGACTAGCGGGTACGAGCAGTACTTC.

This clonotype was picked up a small number of times. This rearrangement joins TRBV27 to TRBJ2-7; TRBD2 matches 10 bases. Germline CDR1 and CDR2: MNHEY and SMNVEV (reference sequence). The CDR3 extends over 14 amino acids. V dropped 4 bases and J dropped 4; count of bases not matched to a gene: 4. In nucleotides, the CDR3 is TGTGCCAGCAGTTCTAGCGGGAGTTCGTACGAGCAGTACTTC. This gives the protein CASSSSGSSYEQYF.

This chain joins TRBV6-1 and TRBJ1-5; maybe TRBD1 (6 bases). The CDR3 length is 15 residues. V lost 3 bases and J 5 bases, leaving 14 bases between the germline ends. Germline lookup yields CDR1 MNHNS and CDR2 SASEGT. The CDR3 sequence: CASSDPSGGYQPQHF. The CDR3 bases are TGTGCCAGCAGTGATCCATCCGGGGGCTATCAGCCCCAGCATTTT.

The V and J genes are TRBV2 and TRBJ2-5, with 9 bases identical to TRBD2. The CDR3 totals 15 residues. Germline trimming cut 1 base from V and 4 bases from J; bases unmatched to any gene: 4. Germline CDR1 and CDR2: SNHLY and FYNNEI. Written as DNA, the CDR3 is TGTGCCAGCAGTGAAGGCGGGGGGGCCCCAGAGACCCAGTACTTC. As protein: CASSEGGGAPETQYF.

This clonotype was seen a few times. The genes are TRBV5-5 and TRBJ2-5; either TRBD1 or TRBD2 may supply D (5 bases each). The V gene lost 5 bases and the J gene lost 1 base, with 21 bases spanning the gap. CDR3 length equals 17 residues. Germline-derived CDR1 and CDR2 are SGHKS and YYEKEE (reference sequence). The CDR3 reads CASSLVLRGPTQETQYF. In DNA form, the CDR3 reads TGTGCCAGCAGTCTCGTGCTGAGGGGTCCAACCCAAGAGACCCAGTACTTC.

This clonotype was picked up a small number of times. The chain uses TRBV29-1 and TRBJ2-7; a weak D match, TRBD1 (5 bases). This CDR3 contains 12 residues. V was clipped by 4 bases and J by 2 bases, with 9 bases between them. Germline CDR1 reads SQVTM; CDR2 reads ANQGSEA. The CDR3 DNA is TGCAGCGTTGTTTTAGGGGCCTACGAGCAGTACTTC. Protein: CSVVLGAYEQYF.

This clonotype was detected a few times. The chain combines TRBV16 with TRBJ2-2; no clear D. Germline CDR1 and CDR2: KGHSY and FQNENV. CDR3 size: 13 residues. V was clipped by 2 bases and J by 6 bases, with 7 bases between them. The CDR3 sequence: CASSQTRPGELFF. The CDR3 DNA is TGTGCCAGCAGCCAAACCCGACCCGGGGAGCTGTTTTTT.

This clonotype was seen more than once but under ten times. The chain joins TRBV11-3 to TRBJ2-4, with TRBD1 identical over 7 bases. Unmatched junction bases numbered 11, after V lost 0 bases and J lost 15 bases. From germline, CDR1 is SGHNT and CDR2 YENEEA. This CDR3 has 14 amino acids. The CDR3 DNA reads as TGTGCCAGCAGCTTAGATTCCCACACAGGGGCTACGTACTTC. Its protein is CASSLDSHTGATYF.

V and J are TRBV5-1 and TRBJ2-5; D is unclear. This CDR3 has 12 amino acids. Trimming took off 4 bases at V and 5 bases at J, with 9 bases between the two ends. Looked up from germline, CDR1 is SGHRS and CDR2 is YFSETQ. The CDR3 reads CASSAPSETQYF. DNA for the CDR3: TGCGCCAGCAGCGCCCCCTCGGAGACCCAGTACTTC.

This clonotype was observed a few times. This sequence joins TRBV4-3 and TRBJ1-2, with a weak D call TRBD1 (6 bases). Germline-derived CDR1 and CDR2 are LGHNA and YSLEER. The CDR3 extends over 15 amino acids. V lost 0 bases, J lost 10 bases, and 18 bases lay in between. The DNA for the CDR3 is TGCGCCAGCAGCCAAGAGGTCGGGACCAGGGGACTCTACACCTTC. Its protein product is CASSQEVGTRGLYTF.

This clonotype has only a few counts. The chain carries TRBV10-1 and TRBJ2-3; D is undetermined. The CDR3 runs 14 residues. Germline V gene sequence: CDR1 WNHNN, CDR2 SYGVQD (reference sequence). Trimming shortened V by 0 bases and J by 2 bases, and 6 bases separated the two germline ends. CDR3 sequence: CASSESATTDTQYF. CDR3 nucleotide sequence: TGCGCCAGCAGTGAGTCGGCTACCACAGATACGCAGTATTTT.

The chain links TRBV5-6 to TRBJ1-6, with D possibly TRBD1 on 6 matching bases. The CDR3 runs 18 residues. V was shortened by 0 bases and J by 9 bases, with 22 bases between the two germline ends. Germline V gene data show CDR1 as SGHDT and CDR2 as YYEEEE. The CDR3 nucleotides are TGTGCCAGCAGCTTGGGAGGCGGGCCAGGGGAGCTTCGTTCACCCCTCCACTTT. Its translation: CASSLGGGPGELRSPLHF.

The chain joins TRBV2 to TRBJ2-1; 11 bases map to TRBD2. The CDR3 runs to 19 residues. The junction had 20 bases not matched to a gene; V was cut back by 7 bases and J by 6 bases. CDR1 SNHLY and CDR2 FYNNEI come from the germline V gene. In DNA form, the CDR3 reads TGTGCCAGCAAGGGGAAAAGCCCTAGCGGGAGGATTCGTACCAATGAGCAGTTCTTC. Its protein product is CASKGKSPSGRIRTNEQFF.

This chain connects TRBV5-1 to TRBJ1-3; TRBD1 agrees at 10 bases. The CDR3 is 14 residues long. Looked up from germline, CDR1 is SGHRS and CDR2 is YFSETQ. J gave up 4 bases and V 7 bases, and 5 bases lay outside the gene matches. The CDR3 loop is CASAPTGGGNTIYF. The CDR3 bases are TGCGCCAGCGCCCCGACAGGGGGCGGAAACACCATATATTTT.

As for this clonotype: A much larger clone lies a single base off, so this may be a read error. The chain carries TRBV12-3 or TRBV12-4 and TRBJ1-6; 7 positions match TRBD1. The CDR3 loop spans 15 amino acids. The CDR3 region is CGSSLAAQGNSPLHF. In nucleotides, the CDR3 is TGTGGCAGCAGCCTTGCCGCACAGGGGAATTCACCCCTCCACTTT.